This TCR beta chain was profiled in a study of blood T cell repertoires in COVID-19. On the study more broadly: Sites across the United States, Italy and Spain contributed samples from acute and convalescent COVID-19. Sources were T cells, B-cell-depleted T cells, or PBMCs; the material itself was cDNA or gDNA.

Original processing methods: Estimation of nucleated cell counts was performed using reference gene primer amplification. Some clones are missing from TCRdb's copy, which holds only in-frame ones; the method was immunoSEQ multiplex PCR. The D gene and trimming were derived from the DNA, and the V and J assignments and clone size from that table. Seen here are more than 250,000 clones, about 82% observed once, and the top ten hold roughly 4.6%. V was trimmed by 0 bases and J by 6 bases, leaving 14 bases between them. This CDR3 has 15 residues. Per the germline V gene, CDR1 is MNHNS and CDR2 is SASEGT.

The rearrangement uses TRBV6-1 and TRBJ1-1; D not resolved. What was sequenced was peripheral blood. The sequence derives from a man in his forties or fifties with active or convalescent COVID-19. CDR3 protein: CASSEAPKGSAEAFF. The DNA for the CDR3 is TGTGCCAGCAGTGAAGCTCCCAAAGGGAGTGCTGAAGCTTTCTTT.